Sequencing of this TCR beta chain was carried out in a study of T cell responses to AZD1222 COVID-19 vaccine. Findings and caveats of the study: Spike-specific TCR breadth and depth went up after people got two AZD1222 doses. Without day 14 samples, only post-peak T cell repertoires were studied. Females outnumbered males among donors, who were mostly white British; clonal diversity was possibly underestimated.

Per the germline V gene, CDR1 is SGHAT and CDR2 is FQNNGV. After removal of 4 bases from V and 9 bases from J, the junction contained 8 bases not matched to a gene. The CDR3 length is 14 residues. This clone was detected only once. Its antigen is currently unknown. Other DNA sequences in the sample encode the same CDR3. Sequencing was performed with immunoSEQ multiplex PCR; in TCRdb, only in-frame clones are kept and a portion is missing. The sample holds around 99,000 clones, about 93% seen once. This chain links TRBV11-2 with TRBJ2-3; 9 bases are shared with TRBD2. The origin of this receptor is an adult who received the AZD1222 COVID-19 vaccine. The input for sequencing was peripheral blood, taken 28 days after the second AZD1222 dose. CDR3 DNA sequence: TGTGCCAGCAGCTCTTGGACTAGCGTCCCCACGCAGTATTTT. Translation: CASSSWTSVPTQYF.